Following are 5 T cell receptor beta chains from one sample sequenced in a study of shared clonotypes between healthy human individuals. Clones were sequenced by immunoSEQ multiplex PCR, and TCRdb holds only the in-frame ones, with some missing. The data contain 2 million to 2.5 million clones, under 97% of them singletons. The sample taken for sequencing was naive CD4+ T cells sorted from blood. The subset: CD45RA+ positively selected. These receptors were collected from a man aged 18 to 30 in good health.

V is TRBV5-1 and J is TRBJ1-4, with D possibly matching TRBD1 (5 bases). The germline V gene encodes CDR1 SGHRS and CDR2 YFSETQ. The CDR3 is made up of 16 amino acids. Trimming cost V 4 bases and J 1 base, with 14 bases left between them. This chain's CDR3 is CASSPNVGGTNEKLFF. The CDR3 DNA follows: TGCGCCAGCAGCCCAAATGTGGGGGGAACTAATGAAAAACTGTTTTTT.

The rearrangement uses TRBV18 and TRBJ2-5, with D maybe TRBD2 (7 bases). Looked up from germline, CDR1 is KGHSH and CDR2 is LQKENI. The germline V and J ends were trimmed by 4 bases and 2 bases, with 14 bases remaining between them. The CDR3 has 15 residues. The CDR3 nucleotides are TGTGCCAGCTCACTGTTTCGGGGGGCTCAAGAGACCCAGTACTTC. Encoded protein: CASSLFRGAQETQYF.

The chain couples TRBV29-1 to TRBJ1-2, with 10 bases fitting TRBD1. CDR1 SQVTM and CDR2 ANQGSEA come from the germline V gene. V gave up 6 bases and J gave up 8 bases; unmatched junction bases: 6. CDR3 length: 12 amino acids. The chain's CDR3 is CSVGTGVWGYTF. The CDR3 region has the DNA TGCAGCGTGGGGACAGGGGTGTGGGGCTACACCTTC.

V and J are TRBV7-9 and TRBJ1-5, with TRBD1 matching 9 bases. J gave up 5 bases and V 8 bases, and 7 bases lay outside the gene matches. This CDR3 comprises 14 residues. Germline CDR1 SEHNR, CDR2 FQNEAQ (reference sequence). The CDR3 reads CASGTGGRDQPQHF. CDR3 in DNA: TGTGCCAGCGGTACAGGGGGCCGGGATCAGCCCCAGCATTTT.

The chain employs TRBV28 and TRBJ2-3; 11 nucleotides align to TRBD1. The CDR3 length is 15 residues. Germline V gene lookup returns CDR1 MDHEN and CDR2 SYDVKM. The J segment lost 4 bases and the V segment lost 6 bases, leaving 6 bases of the junction unmatched. The CDR3 loop is CASSRPGQGADTQYF. CDR3 coding DNA: TGTGCCAGCAGCCGACCGGGACAGGGGGCAGATACGCAGTATTTT.